This T cell receptor (beta chain) was observed in a study of T cell changes during pregnancy in multiple sclerosis. V lost 2 bases, J lost 7 bases, and 9 bases stayed unmatched. The germline V gene encodes CDR1 MDHEN and CDR2 SYDVKM. The CDR3 length is 17 residues. Here immunoSEQ multiplex PCR was the method, and the copy in TCRdb shows in-frame clones only, minus some. The sample has approximately 88,000 clones, roughly 94% seen once. The receptor was isolated from a female donor with multiple sclerosis, enrolled in a pregnancy study. Material: peripheral blood, obtained in the third trimester of pregnancy. The genes are TRBV28 and TRBJ2-1; 12 bases match TRBD2. The CDR3 nucleotides are TGTGCCAGCAGTTTACGTCGACTAGCGGGAGTACGGAATGAGCAGTTCTTC. Its protein is CASSLRRLAGVRNEQFF.